This T cell receptor (beta chain) derives from a study of T-cell reconstitution after alpha-beta-depleted transplantation in children. Researchers prepared the TCRbeta library using unique molecular identifiers, the study reports. TCRdb itself ran the PCR reads through MiXCR, one entry per CDR3 protein. This table holds roughly 350,000 distinct CDR3 sequences, about 9.3% found once. The V gene end was trimmed by 6 bases and the J gene end by 4 bases; junction bases not matched to a gene: 8. CDR3 length: 15 amino acids. The germline gives CDR1 SEHNR, CDR2 FQNEAQ (reference sequence). Sequenced material: PBMCs from the stem cell graft donor, taken from the stem cell graft. This receptor was taken from a human donor who donated a stem cell graft to a child with acute lymphoblastic leukemia. The chain couples TRBV7-9 to TRBJ2-1, with TRBD1 matching 8 bases. The CDR3 DNA reads TGTGCCAGCAGTTTACCCGGACAGGGATACAATGAGCAGTTCTTC. It translates to CASSLPGQGYNEQFF.